These T cell receptor beta chains were read from a single sample in a study of cytomegalovirus exposure and HLA in healthy donors. Profiled with immunoSEQ multiplex PCR; TCRdb holds only in-frame clones, not every one. This table holds some 200,000 clones, roughly 12% found once. Sequencing used PBMCs. The receptors originated from a man aged 45-65 years in good health and CMV-seropositive. Each CDR3 is given with its conserved first and last residue. The order of the fields is V gene, CDR3 length, J gene, D gene, clone size, CDR3 DNA, CDR3 protein. The D gene is left open where the match is weak. Where a row states a size, it is once, few, many or the class of an expanded clone; other rows omit it.

TRBV6-5	14	TRBJ2-2	.	few	TGTGCCAGCAACGCCCCGGGAAGCACCGGGGAGCTGTTTTTT	CASNAPGSTGELFF
TRBV15	17	TRBJ2-5	TRBD1	once	TGTGCCACCAGCAGACTGGGACAGGGCGACGACTTAAAGACCCAGTACTTC	CATSRLGQGDDLKTQYF
TRBV5-1	14	TRBJ2-3	.	.	TGCGCCAGCAAACAGACAGCGACCGCAGATACGCAGTATTTT	CASKQTATADTQYF
TRBV11-3	14	TRBJ1-3	.	.	TGTGCCAGCAGCTTAGGGACAGCGGGAAACACCATATATTTT	CASSLGTAGNTIYF
TRBV5-8	15	TRBJ2-2	TRBD1	.	TGTGCCAGCAGCTTAACGACAGGGGGGTTGATGGAGCTGTTTTTT	CASSLTTGGLMELFF
TRBV11-3	15	TRBJ1-1	TRBD1	few	TGTGCCAGCAGCCCGAGGACAGGGGGCCGAACTGAAGCTTTCTTT	CASSPRTGGRTEAFF
TRBV5-6	17	TRBJ2-2	.	.	TGTGCCAGCAGCTTCGGTCCCCGACAGGTTAACACCGGGGAGCTGTTTTTT	CASSFGPRQVNTGELFF
TRBV5-8	20	TRBJ2-3	TRBD1	.	TGTGCCAGCAGCCGCGACAGTACCTGGACAGGGGGCCTTAGCACAGATACGCAGTATTTT	CASSRDSTWTGGLSTDTQYF
TRBV7-6	16	TRBJ2-5	TRBD2	.	TGTGCCAGCAGCTGGGGACTAGCGGGAGTCCAAGAGACCCAGTACTTC	CASSWGLAGVQETQYF
TRBV7-9	11	TRBJ2-3	.	few	TGTGCCAGCAGCTTAAAGGACAGACAGTATTTT	CASSLKDRQYF
TRBV30	12	TRBJ1-6	.	.	TGTGCCTGGAGTGTACAAGGGGGACCCCTCCACTTT	CAWSVQGGPLHF
TRBV9	16	TRBJ2-3	.	.	TGTGCCAGCAGTCCGACTCCAGGGACATACACAGATACGCAGTATTTT	CASSPTPGTYTDTQYF
TRBV7-9	14	TRBJ2-3	TRBD1	few	TGTGCCAGCAGTTCGGGACAGAGCACAGATACGCAGTATTTT	CASSSGQSTDTQYF
TRBV5-1	16	TRBJ1-1	TRBD1	few	TGCGCCAGCAGCTTGGAAGGGACAGGGGTTGGGACTGAAGCTTTCTTT	CASSLEGTGVGTEAFF
TRBV28	15	TRBJ1-1	.	.	TGTGCCAGCATACAGGGCGGTGGGGGGAACACTGAAGCTTTCTTT	CASIQGGGGNTEAFF
TRBV2	13	TRBJ1-1	TRBD1	.	TGTGCCAGCAGCGCCGGGACAGGGAATTATGCTTTCTTT	CASSAGTGNYAFF
TRBV6-1	15	TRBJ1-1	.	.	TGTGCCAGCAGCCTCAGACAGATCCTGAACACTGAAGCTTTCTTT	CASSLRQILNTEAFF
TRBV7-2	14	TRBJ2-1	TRBD1	few	TGTGCCAGCAGCCCGGACAGGGTGGGGAATGAGCAGTTCTTC	CASSPDRVGNEQFF
TRBV28	14	TRBJ2-4	TRBD1	few	TGTGCCAGCAGCCGCCGGGACAGGGCTAACATTCAGTACTTC	CASSRRDRANIQYF
TRBV29-1	13	TRBJ2-2	.	.	TGCAGCGTGGATACAGGGAACACCGGGGAGCTGTTTTTT	CSVDTGNTGELFF
TRBV5-1	16	TRBJ2-5	.	few	TGCGCCAGCAGCTGGATACAGGGCCCCCCTCGAGAGACCCAGTACTTC	CASSWIQGPPRETQYF
TRBV9	14	TRBJ2-5	.	.	TGTGCCAGCAGCGTAGATGGTAGCGTAGAGACCCAGTACTTC	CASSVDGSVETQYF
TRBV11-2	15	TRBJ2-6	.	few	TGTGCCAGCAGCCCAGGCTTCTCTGGGGCCAACGTCCTGACTTTC	CASSPGFSGANVLTF
TRBV10-1	15	TRBJ1-2	TRBD1	few	TGCGCCAGCAGTGAGTCTGGGACAGGGAGGGATGGCTACACCTTC	CASSESGTGRDGYTF
TRBV6-6	14	TRBJ1-2	.	few	TGTGCCAGCAGTGATGACGGAGCTAACTATGGCTACACCTTC	CASSDDGANYGYTF